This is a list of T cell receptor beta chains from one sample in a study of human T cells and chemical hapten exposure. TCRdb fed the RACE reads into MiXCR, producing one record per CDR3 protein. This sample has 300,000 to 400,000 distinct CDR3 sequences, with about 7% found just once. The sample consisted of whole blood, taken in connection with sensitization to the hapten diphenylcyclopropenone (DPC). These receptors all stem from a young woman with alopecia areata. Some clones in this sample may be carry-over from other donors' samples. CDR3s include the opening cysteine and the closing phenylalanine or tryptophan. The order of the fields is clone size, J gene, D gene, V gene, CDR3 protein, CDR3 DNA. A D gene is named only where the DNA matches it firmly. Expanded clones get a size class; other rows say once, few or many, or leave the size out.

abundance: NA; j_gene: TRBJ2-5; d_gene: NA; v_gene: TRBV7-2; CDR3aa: CASSLSGTEQETQYF; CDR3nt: TGTGCCAGCAGCTTAAGTGGGACGGAGCAAGAGACCCAGTACTTC
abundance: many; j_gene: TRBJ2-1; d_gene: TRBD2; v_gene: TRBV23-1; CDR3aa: CASSQELWTSGTREQFF; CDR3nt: TGCGCCAGCAGTCAAGAATTGTGGACTAGCGGGACTCGGGAGCAGTTCTTC
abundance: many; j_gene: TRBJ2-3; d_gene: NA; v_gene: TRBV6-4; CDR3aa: CASSRDSEADTQYF; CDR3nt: TGTGCCAGCAGTCGGGACTCTGAGGCAGATACGCAGTATTTT
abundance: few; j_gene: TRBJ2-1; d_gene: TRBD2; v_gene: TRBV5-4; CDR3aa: CASRRELGGATNEQFF; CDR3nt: TGTGCCAGCAGGAGGGAGCTCGGGGGGGCCACCAATGAGCAGTTCTTC
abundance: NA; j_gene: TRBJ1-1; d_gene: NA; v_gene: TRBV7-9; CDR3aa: CASSLVGPPGQAFF; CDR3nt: TGTGCCAGCAGCTTGGTCGGACCCCCGGGGCAAGCTTTCTTT
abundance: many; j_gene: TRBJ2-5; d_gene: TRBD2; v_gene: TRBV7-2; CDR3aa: CASSPQRGGQETQYF; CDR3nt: TGTGCCAGCAGCCCCCAGCGGGGGGGCCAAGAGACCCAGTACTTC
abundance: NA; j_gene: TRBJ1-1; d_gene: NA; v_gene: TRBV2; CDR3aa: CASSAQGKDTEAFF; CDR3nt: TGTGCCAGCAGTGCACAGGGAAAGGACACTGAAGCTTTCTTT
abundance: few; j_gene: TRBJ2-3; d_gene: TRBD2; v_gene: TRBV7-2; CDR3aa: CASSLARTSGGAGTTDTQYF; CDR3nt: TGTGCCAGCAGCTTAGCGAGGACTAGCGGGGGGGCCGGGACCACAGATACGCAGTATTTT
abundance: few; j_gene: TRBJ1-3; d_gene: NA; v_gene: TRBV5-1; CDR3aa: CASSLGGFSGNTIYF; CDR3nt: TGCGCCAGCAGCTTGGGGGGGTTCTCTGGAAACACCATATATTTT
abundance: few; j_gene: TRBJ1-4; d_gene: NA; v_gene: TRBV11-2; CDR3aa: CASSFSNEKLFF; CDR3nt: TGTGCCAGCAGCTTCAGTAATGAAAAACTGTTTTTT
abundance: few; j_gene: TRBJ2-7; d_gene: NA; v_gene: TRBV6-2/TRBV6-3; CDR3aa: CASSYGGLYDGAYEQYF; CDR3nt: TGTGCCAGCAGTTACGGAGGTTTATACGACGGTGCCTACGAGCAGTACTTC
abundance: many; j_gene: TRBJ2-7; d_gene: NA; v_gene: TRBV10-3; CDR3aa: CASCPGGDSLADEQYF; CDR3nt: TGTGCCTCGTGCCCCGGCGGGGACTCCCTCGCCGACGAGCAGTACTTC
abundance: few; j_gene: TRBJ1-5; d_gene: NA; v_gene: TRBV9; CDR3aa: CASSVEGSPEPQHF; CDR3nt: TGTGCCAGCAGCGTAGAGGGGTCACCCGAGCCCCAGCATTTT
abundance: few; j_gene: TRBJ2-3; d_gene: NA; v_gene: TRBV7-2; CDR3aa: CASSLDPHTDTQYF; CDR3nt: TGTGCCAGCAGCTTAGATCCTCACACAGATACGCAGTATTTT
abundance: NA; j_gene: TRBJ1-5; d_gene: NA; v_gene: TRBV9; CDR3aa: CASSEGDADGQPQHF; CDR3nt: TGTGCCAGCAGCGAGGGGGATGCAGATGGTCAGCCCCAGCATTTT
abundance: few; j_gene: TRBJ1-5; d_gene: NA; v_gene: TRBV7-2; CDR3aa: CASSISRNQPQHF; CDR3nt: TGTGCCAGCAGCATTAGCCGCAATCAGCCCCAGCATTTT
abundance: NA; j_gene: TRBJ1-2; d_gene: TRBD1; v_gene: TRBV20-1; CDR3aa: CSARDPGQGAYYGYTF; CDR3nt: TGCAGTGCTAGAGATCCTGGACAGGGGGCATACTATGGCTACACCTTC
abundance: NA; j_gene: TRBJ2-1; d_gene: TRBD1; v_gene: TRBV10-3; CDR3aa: CAISESDRGSYNEQFF; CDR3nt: TGTGCCATCAGTGAGTCTGACAGGGGAAGCTACAATGAGCAGTTCTTC
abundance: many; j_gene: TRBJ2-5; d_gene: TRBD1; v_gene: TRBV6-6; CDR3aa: CASNRGNRETQYF; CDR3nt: TGTGCCAGCAACAGGGGTAATCGAGAGACCCAGTACTTC
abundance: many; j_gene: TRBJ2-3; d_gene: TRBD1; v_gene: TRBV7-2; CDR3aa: CASRWVLGQGGTDTQYF; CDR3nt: TGTGCCAGCAGATGGGTTTTAGGACAGGGAGGCACAGATACGCAGTATTTT
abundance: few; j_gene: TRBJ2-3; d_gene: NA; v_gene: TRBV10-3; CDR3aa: CAISERLDNTQYF; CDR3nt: TGTGCCATCAGTGAGAGACTCGACAATACGCAGTATTTT
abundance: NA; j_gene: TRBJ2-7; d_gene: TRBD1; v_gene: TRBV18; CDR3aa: CASSPQGAGSEQYF; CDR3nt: TGTGCCAGCTCGCCACAGGGGGCGGGGAGCGAGCAGTACTTC
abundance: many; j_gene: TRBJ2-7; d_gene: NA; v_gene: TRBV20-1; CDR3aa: CSARAGSYEQYF; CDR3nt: TGCAGTGCTAGAGCTGGATCCTACGAGCAGTACTTC
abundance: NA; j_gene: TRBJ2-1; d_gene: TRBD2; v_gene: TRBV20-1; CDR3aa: CSVGTSGGPNEQFF; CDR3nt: TGCAGTGTCGGGACTAGCGGGGGCCCCAATGAGCAGTTCTTC
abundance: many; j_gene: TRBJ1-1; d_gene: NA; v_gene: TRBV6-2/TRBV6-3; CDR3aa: CASSPDSKAFF; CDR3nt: TGTGCCAGCTCACCGGACAGTAAAGCTTTCTTT
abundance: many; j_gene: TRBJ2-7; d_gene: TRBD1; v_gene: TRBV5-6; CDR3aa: CASTRDSSYEQYF; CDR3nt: TGTGCCAGCACCCGGGACAGCTCCTACGAGCAGTACTTC
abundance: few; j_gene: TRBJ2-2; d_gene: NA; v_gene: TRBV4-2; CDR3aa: CASSQEEGYTGELFF; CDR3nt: TGTGCCAGCAGCCAAGAGGAAGGGTACACCGGGGAGCTGTTTTTT
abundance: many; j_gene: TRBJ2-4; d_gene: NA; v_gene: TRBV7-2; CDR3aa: CASSLEFDGIQYF; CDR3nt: TGTGCCAGCAGCTTAGAGTTCGACGGCATTCAGTACTTC
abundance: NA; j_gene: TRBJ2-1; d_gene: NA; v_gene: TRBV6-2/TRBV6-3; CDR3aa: CASSYADRYNEQFF; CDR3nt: TGTGCCAGCAGTTACGCGGACAGATACAATGAGCAGTTCTTC
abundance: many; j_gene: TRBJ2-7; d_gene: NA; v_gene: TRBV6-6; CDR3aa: CASREERGEQYF; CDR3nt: TGTGCCAGCAGGGAGGAGAGGGGCGAGCAGTACTTC
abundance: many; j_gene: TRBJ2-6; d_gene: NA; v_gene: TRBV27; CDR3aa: CASTDSVSGANVLTF; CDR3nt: TGTGCCAGCACCGACAGTGTCTCTGGGGCCAACGTCCTGACTTTC
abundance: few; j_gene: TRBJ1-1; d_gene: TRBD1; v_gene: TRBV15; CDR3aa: CATSRARGENTEAFF; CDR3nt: TGTGCCACCAGCAGAGCCAGGGGGGAGAACACTGAAGCTTTCTTT
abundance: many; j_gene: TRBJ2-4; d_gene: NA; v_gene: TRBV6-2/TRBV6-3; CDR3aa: CASSDRGLTPDIQYF; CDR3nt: TGTGCCAGCAGTGACCGGGGCCTTACCCCGGACATTCAGTACTTC
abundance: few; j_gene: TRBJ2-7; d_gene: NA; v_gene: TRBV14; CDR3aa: CASSQGGSHLYEQYF; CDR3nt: TGTGCCAGCAGCCAAGGGGGGTCCCATTTATACGAGCAGTACTTC
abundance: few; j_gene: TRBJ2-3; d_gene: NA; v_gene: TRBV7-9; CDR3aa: CASSLGGLVPAATQYF; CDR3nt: TGTGCCAGCAGCTTAGGGGGTTTGGTACCTGCGGCGACGCAGTATTTT
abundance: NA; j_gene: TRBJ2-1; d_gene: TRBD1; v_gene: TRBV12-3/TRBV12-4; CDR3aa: CASKRDRANEQFF; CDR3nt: TGTGCCAGCAAACGTGACAGGGCGAATGAGCAGTTCTTC